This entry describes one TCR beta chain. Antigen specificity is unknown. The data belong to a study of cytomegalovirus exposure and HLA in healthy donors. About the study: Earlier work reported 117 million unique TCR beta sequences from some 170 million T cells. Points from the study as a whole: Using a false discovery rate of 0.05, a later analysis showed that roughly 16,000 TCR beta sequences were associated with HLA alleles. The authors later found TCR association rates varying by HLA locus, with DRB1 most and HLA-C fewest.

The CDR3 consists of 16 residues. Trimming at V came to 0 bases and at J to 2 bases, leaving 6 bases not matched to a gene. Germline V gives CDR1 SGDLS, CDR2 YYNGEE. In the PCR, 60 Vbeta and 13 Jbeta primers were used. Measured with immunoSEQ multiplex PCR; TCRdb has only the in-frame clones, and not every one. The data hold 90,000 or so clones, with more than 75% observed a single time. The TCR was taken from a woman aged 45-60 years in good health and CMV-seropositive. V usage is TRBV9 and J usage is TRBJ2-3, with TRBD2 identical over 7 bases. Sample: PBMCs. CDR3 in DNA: TGTGCCAGCAGCGTAGGGACTAGTCTTTCCACAGATACGCAGTATTTT. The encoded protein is CASSVGTSLSTDTQYF.